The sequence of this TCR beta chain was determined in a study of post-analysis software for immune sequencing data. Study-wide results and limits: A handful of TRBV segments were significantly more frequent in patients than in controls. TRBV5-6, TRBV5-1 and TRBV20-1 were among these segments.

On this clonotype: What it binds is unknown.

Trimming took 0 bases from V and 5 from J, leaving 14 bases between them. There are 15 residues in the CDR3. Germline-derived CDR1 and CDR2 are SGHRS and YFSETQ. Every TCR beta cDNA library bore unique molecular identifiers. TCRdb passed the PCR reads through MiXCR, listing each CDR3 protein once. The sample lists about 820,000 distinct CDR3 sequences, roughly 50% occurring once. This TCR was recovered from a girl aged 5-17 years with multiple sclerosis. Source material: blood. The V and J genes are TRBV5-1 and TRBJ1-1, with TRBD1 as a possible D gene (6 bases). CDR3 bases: TGCGCCAGCAGCTTGGGGGGAGGGGGGCCGACTGAAGCTTTCTTT. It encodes CASSLGGGGPTEAFF.